A selection of T cell receptor beta chains follows, all from one sample in a study of OX40 agonist ivuxolimab in advanced cancers. Produced via immunoSEQ multiplex PCR; TCRdb's table is partial and in-frame only. The sample holds 9,500 to 13,000 clones, just under 80% seen once. This sample comprised CD4+ or CD8+ T cells sorted from blood, obtained in a trial of the OX40 agonist ivuxolimab. Receptor source: an adult with an advanced solid tumor such as melanoma, head and neck, liver or kidney cancer. CDR3s include the opening cysteine and the closing phenylalanine or tryptophan. The D gene is left open where the match is weak. The size field is filled for only some rows; it gives once, few, many or a size class.

>TRBV27|NA|TRBJ2-5|once
CASSLGETQYF
TGTGCCAGCAGTCTGGGGGAGACCCAGTACTTC
>TRBV10-3|TRBD1|TRBJ2-7|NA
CAISGTGIPSYEQYF
TGTGCCATCAGCGGGACAGGGATCCCCTCCTACGAGCAGTACTTC
>TRBV6-1|TRBD1|TRBJ2-5|NA
CASRHTGEETQYF
TGTGCCAGCAGACATACAGGGGAAGAGACCCAGTACTTC
>TRBV7-8|NA|TRBJ2-2|NA
CASSLRGGAGLLTGELFF
TGTGCCAGCAGCCTAAGAGGGGGGGCAGGTCTTCTCACCGGGGAGCTGTTTTTT
>TRBV7-9|NA|TRBJ1-4|NA
CASSHPGIRDEKLFF
TGTGCCAGCAGCCATCCAGGGATTAGAGATGAAAAACTGTTTTTT
>TRBV5-6|TRBD1|TRBJ1-6|NA
CASSAGGAMYLSPLHF
TGTGCCAGCAGCGCAGGGGGAGCCATGTATTTGTCACCCCTCCACTTT
>TRBV13|TRBD1|TRBJ1-2|NA
CASRHRGGDRTYTF
TGTGCCAGCAGACACAGGGGGGGAGACAGGACCTACACCTTC
>TRBV7-3|NA|TRBJ2-1|NA
CASSLSPWGSYNEQFF
TGTGCCAGCAGCTTAAGTCCTTGGGGGAGCTACAATGAGCAGTTCTTC
>TRBV12-5|NA|TRBJ2-5|NA
CASGLAPDGAEETQYF
TGTGCTAGTGGTTTGGCCCCGGATGGGGCCGAAGAGACCCAGTACTTC
>TRBV6-5|NA|TRBJ2-1|NA
CASSSSGPHNEQFF
TGTGCCAGCAGTTCCTCGGGGCCCCACAATGAGCAGTTCTTC
>TRBV7-9|NA|TRBJ2-7|NA
CASSPRDGTYEQYF
TGTGCCAGCAGCCCACGGGACGGTACCTACGAGCAGTACTTC
>TRBV7-8|TRBD2|TRBJ2-1|NA
CASSRYPGTSGNEQFF
TGTGCCAGCAGCCGGTACCCGGGGACTAGCGGTAATGAGCAGTTCTTC
>TRBV11-2|NA|TRBJ2-7|NA
CASSFLSTGSSYEQYF
TGTGCCAGCAGCTTCCTCTCAACAGGGTCCTCCTACGAGCAGTACTTC
>TRBV6-5|TRBD1|TRBJ1-1|NA
CASSPTGVTEAFF
TGTGCCAGCAGTCCTACAGGGGTCACTGAAGCTTTCTTT
>TRBV27|NA|TRBJ2-1|NA
CASSLQGSRQFF
TGTGCCAGCAGTTTACAGGGATCTAGGCAGTTCTTC
>TRBV7-3|TRBD1|TRBJ1-5|NA
CASSLSYRADGQGFRYQPQHF
TGTGCCAGCAGCTTATCATACAGGGCGGATGGACAGGGCTTCCGGTATCAGCCCCAGCATTTT
>TRBV19|NA|TRBJ2-7|NA
CASSPQITYEQYF
TGTGCCAGTAGTCCACAGATTACCTACGAGCAGTACTTC
>TRBV6-4|NA|TRBJ2-2|few
CASSARGTGELFF
TGTGCCAGCAGTGCCCGGGGCACCGGGGAGCTGTTTTTT
>TRBV2|TRBD1|TRBJ2-1|NA
CASRKGQLYNEQFF
TGTGCCAGCAGAAAGGGACAGCTGTACAATGAGCAGTTCTTC
>TRBV5-1|NA|TRBJ2-3|NA
CASSQGHPSTDTQYF
TGCGCCAGCAGCCAGGGACATCCTAGCACAGATACGCAGTATTTT
>TRBV7-3|TRBD1|TRBJ2-2|NA
CASSSDRGHTGELFF
TGTGCCAGCAGCTCGGACAGGGGACACACCGGGGAGCTGTTTTTT
>TRBV14|NA|TRBJ2-2|NA
CASSQSNNANTGELFF
TGTGCCAGCAGCCAATCTAATAACGCGAACACCGGGGAGCTGTTTTTT
>TRBV7-9|NA|TRBJ2-3|NA
CASTGGTTDTQYF
TGTGCCAGCACCGGGGGTACAACAGATACGCAGTATTTT
>TRBV7-9|NA|TRBJ2-5|NA
CASSLASSGETQYF
TGTGCCAGCAGCTTAGCGTCCTCAGGGGAGACCCAGTACTTC
>TRBV6-6|NA|TRBJ1-2|once
CASSDRGLYYGYTF
TGTGCCAGCAGTGACCGCGGGCTTTACTATGGCTACACCTTC
>TRBV27|NA|TRBJ2-7|NA
CASSSSPGTAYEQYF
TGTGCCAGCAGTTCCTCGCCCGGGACGGCCTACGAGCAGTACTTC
>TRBV5-5|NA|TRBJ2-7|NA
CASSFRQAYEQYF
TGTGCCAGCAGCTTTCGACAAGCTTACGAGCAGTACTTC
>TRBV4-2|TRBD2|TRBJ2-1|few
CASSQGPISGTSGSYNEQFF
TGTGCCAGCAGCCAAGGGCCAATTTCCGGGACTAGCGGGAGCTACAATGAGCAGTTCTTC
>TRBV6-5|NA|TRBJ2-5|NA
CASSYEVQETQYF
TGTGCCAGCAGTTACGAGGTGCAAGAGACCCAGTACTTC
>TRBV2|NA|TRBJ1-2|few
CASSEDGNYGYTF
TGTGCCAGCAGTGAGGACGGAAACTATGGCTACACCTTC